Listed below are T cell receptor beta chains from one sample, sequenced in a study of T cells after yellow fever vaccination. Each CDR3 protein gets one entry after TCRdb re-called the 5' RACE reads with MiXCR. The data contain approximately 130,000 distinct CDR3 sequences, approximately 16% of them singletons. The specimen comprised CD8+ T cells sorted from PBMCs, sampled 5 days after the yellow fever booster vaccination. These receptors were taken from a young man who received the YFV17D yellow fever vaccine. Each CDR3 is given with its conserved first and last residue. A D gene is named only where the DNA matches it firmly. Size is omitted from some rows. Given values are once, few, many or a class for expanded clones.

d_gene	v_gene	j_gene	abundance	CDR3aa	CDR3nt
NA	TRBV20-1	TRBJ2-3	few	CSARAIVEDTQYF	TGCAGTGCTAGAGCAATAGTTGAAGATACGCAGTATTTT
NA	TRBV12-3/TRBV12-4	TRBJ2-1	few	CASQGGGGGHNEQFF	TGTGCCAGCCAAGGAGGGGGGGGCGGGCACAATGAGCAGTTCTTC
NA	TRBV11-2	TRBJ1-6	few	CASRPVHTGFTPLHF	TGTGCCAGCAGGCCTGTACACACTGGCTTCACACCCCTCCACTTT
NA	TRBV4-2	TRBJ2-2	many	CASSSRDENTGELFF	TGTGCCAGCAGCTCGCGGGACGAAAACACCGGGGAGCTGTTTTTT
NA	TRBV19	TRBJ2-1	few	CASHGQSSYNEQFF	TGTGCCAGCCACGGGCAGAGCTCCTACAATGAGCAGTTCTTC
TRBD2	TRBV20-1	TRBJ2-7	NA	CSARESGGTYEQYF	TGCAGTGCTAGAGAAAGCGGGGGGACCTACGAGCAGTACTTC
TRBD2	TRBV27	TRBJ2-7	once	CASSLGGSHEQYF	TGTGCCAGCAGTTTGGGGGGGTCCCACGAGCAGTACTTC
NA	TRBV7-7	TRBJ2-2	few	CASSRLLEDTGELFF	TGTGCTAGCAGCCGACTCCTCGAGGACACCGGGGAGCTGTTTTTT
TRBD1	TRBV14	TRBJ2-2	few	CASSQEGASGTGVFGGELFF	TGTGCCAGCAGCCAAGAAGGGGCCTCCGGGACAGGGGTTTTCGGCGGGGAGCTGTTTTTT
NA	TRBV5-4	TRBJ2-2	NA	CASSPGVGELFF	TGTGCCAGCAGCCCAGGGGTGGGGGAGCTGTTTTTT
TRBD1	TRBV5-1	TRBJ2-5	few	CASSQAGGEAETQYF	TGCGCCAGCAGCCAAGCAGGGGGCGAGGCGGAGACCCAGTACTTC
TRBD1	TRBV5-1	TRBJ2-3	few	CASSFRQGAGSLTDTQYF	TGCGCCAGCAGCTTTAGACAGGGGGCCGGTTCGCTCACAGATACGCAGTATTTT
TRBD1	TRBV6-5	TRBJ1-1	NA	CASRSGQGAFF	TGTGCCAGCAGATCCGGACAGGGGGCTTTCTTT
NA	TRBV12-3/TRBV12-4	TRBJ2-3	NA	CASSPKFSGTDTQYF	TGTGCCAGCAGTCCTAAATTCAGTGGCACAGATACGCAGTATTTT
TRBD2	TRBV7-2	TRBJ2-1	NA	CASSWGLAGGNEQFF	TGTGCCAGCAGCTGGGGACTAGCGGGGGGAAATGAGCAGTTCTTC
NA	TRBV7-9	TRBJ2-1	few	CASSLEEQFF	TGTGCCAGCAGCTTGGAGGAGCAGTTCTTC
NA	TRBV4-2	TRBJ2-4	NA	CASSQDSRVGGNIQYF	TGTGCCAGCAGCCAAGATAGCAGGGTTGGGGGAAACATTCAGTACTTC
NA	TRBV4-2	TRBJ1-1	NA	CASSQSETNTEAFF	TGTGCCAGCAGCCAAAGTGAGACGAACACTGAAGCTTTCTTT
NA	TRBV4-3	TRBJ2-1	NA	CASSQDFGREEQFF	TGCGCCAGCAGCCAAGATTTTGGGAGAGAAGAGCAGTTCTTC
NA	TRBV11-2	TRBJ2-1	few	CASSQGNPEQFF	TGTGCCAGCAGCCAGGGGAATCCTGAGCAGTTCTTC
NA	TRBV5-4	TRBJ2-5	NA	CASSRRTNQETQYF	TGTGCCAGCAGCCGGAGGACTAACCAAGAGACCCAGTACTTC
TRBD2	TRBV7-8	TRBJ2-2	few	CASSFRGLAGSHTGELFF	TGTGCCAGCAGCTTTAGGGGACTAGCGGGTTCTCACACCGGGGAGCTGTTTTTT
TRBD1	TRBV4-1	TRBJ2-5	NA	CASSQDPGTEETQYF	TGCGCCAGCAGCCAAGACCCGGGGACAGAAGAGACCCAGTACTTC
NA	TRBV7-8	TRBJ1-1	NA	CASSKDAYTEAFF	TGTGCCAGCAGTAAGGACGCGTACACTGAAGCTTTCTTT
TRBD2	TRBV11-2	TRBJ2-1	NA	CASTPLTSGTYNEQFF	TGTGCCAGCACCCCGTTGACTAGCGGAACCTACAATGAGCAGTTCTTC
NA	TRBV4-1	TRBJ2-3	few	CASSQDPPGSSTDTQYF	TGCGCCAGCAGCCAAGACCCCCCAGGATCTAGCACAGATACGCAGTATTTT
TRBD1	TRBV27	TRBJ1-1	NA	CASSPRDRGLIF	TGTGCCAGCAGTCCCAGGGACAGGGGCCTGATCTTT
NA	TRBV20-1	TRBJ1-5	few	CSARTSGRTDQPQHF	TGCAGTGCTAGAACGTCCGGCAGAACCGATCAGCCCCAGCATTTT
NA	TRBV6-2/TRBV6-3	TRBJ2-2	NA	CASSYQGENTGELFF	TGTGCCAGCAGTTACCAGGGTGAGAACACCGGGGAGCTGTTTTTT
TRBD2	TRBV4-1	TRBJ2-7	few	CASSQDLDSGGIYEQYF	TGCGCCAGCAGCCAAGATCTGGATAGCGGGGGAATATACGAGCAGTACTTC
TRBD1	TRBV19	TRBJ2-2	few	CASSAMIFRTGENPGELFF	TGTGCCAGTAGTGCTATGATTTTCCGGACAGGGGAAAATCCCGGGGAGCTGTTTTTT
NA	TRBV5-1	TRBJ2-7	many	CASSLEQGSYEQYF	TGCGCCAGCAGCTTGGAACAGGGCTCCTACGAGCAGTACTTC
NA	TRBV12-3/TRBV12-4	TRBJ2-7	many	CASTLQGSYEQYF	TGTGCCAGCACCCTACAGGGTTCCTACGAGCAGTACTTC
TRBD2	TRBV29-1	TRBJ2-1	NA	CSVGPVGGGDDNEQFF	TGCAGCGTTGGCCCCGTTGGCGGGGGGGACGACAATGAGCAGTTCTTC
TRBD2	TRBV5-1	TRBJ2-7	NA	CASSLRLAGGSYEQYF	TGCGCCAGCAGCCTCCGACTAGCGGGGGGATCCTACGAGCAGTACTTC
NA	TRBV6-2/TRBV6-3	TRBJ2-3	NA	CASSYEAPLTDTQYF	TGTGCCAGCAGTTACGAGGCTCCGCTCACAGATACGCAGTATTTT